The 8 T cell receptor beta chains presented below share a single source sample, sequenced in a study of blood T cell dynamics during melanoma immunotherapy. Here immunoSEQ multiplex PCR was the method, and the copy in TCRdb shows in-frame clones only, minus some. The sample records approximately 13,000 clones, roughly 86% being singletons. Time point reported: pre-treatment baseline. The specimen comprised blood, sampled from a patient treated with checkpoint blockade. Receptors were obtained from a human donor with melanoma.

This chain joins TRBV10-2 and TRBJ2-7, with unresolved D. Germline CDR1 and CDR2: WSHSY and SAAADI. The CDR3 extends over 12 amino acids. V was shortened by 6 bases and J by 2 bases, with 8 bases between the two germline ends. CDR3 region: CASRAGAYEQYF. As DNA, the CDR3 is TGCGCCAGCAGGGCAGGAGCCTACGAGCAGTACTTC.

This clone has just one count. V is TRBV20-1 and J is TRBJ2-1; D may be TRBD1 (5 bases). CDR1 DFQATT and CDR2 SNEGSKA come from the germline V gene (reference sequence). With 4 bases removed from V and 4 bases from J, the gap between germline ends came to 5 bases. The CDR3 is 11 residues long. As DNA, the CDR3 is TGCAGTGCTACAGGGTACAATGAGCAGTTCTTC. Translating gives CSATGYNEQFF.

The CDR3 here is CASSRAPGVGNEQFF. CDR3 bases: TGTGCCAGCAGCCGTGCACCGGGGGTAGGCAATGAGCAGTTCTTC. This chain joins TRBV5-4 and TRBJ2-1; possible D gene TRBD2, 6 bases. Germline-derived CDR1 and CDR2 are SGHNT and YYREEE (reference sequence). V was pared by 4 bases and J by 6 bases, with 17 bases between. The CDR3 covers 15 residues.

The chain links TRBV5-1 to TRBJ1-2, with 7 bases that match TRBD1. V shed 0 bases and J 8 bases; nucleotides not matched to a gene: 7. CDR3 length: 14 amino acids. Germline V gene data show CDR1 as SGHRS and CDR2 as YFSETQ. CDR3 in amino acids: CASSLVVTGSGYTF. The CDR3 bases are TGCGCCAGCAGCTTGGTAGTGACAGGGAGCGGCTACACCTTC.

CDR3 DNA: TGTGCCAGCAGCGTTCTAGTTAACACCGGGGAGCTGTTTTTT. Protein product: CASSVLVNTGELFF. The chain uses TRBV9 and TRBJ2-2, with D hard to call. Germline assignment: CDR1 SGDLS and CDR2 YYNGEE. The CDR3 contains 14 residues. V dropped 2 bases and J dropped 2 bases, with 7 bases sitting between them.

V gene TRBV29-1 combines with J gene TRBJ1-2, with 9 bases lining up with TRBD1. Germline-derived CDR1 and CDR2 are SQVTM and ANQGSEA. The length of the CDR3 is 16 residues. The V segment lost 3 bases and the J segment 8 bases; nucleotides outside the gene matches: 16. In DNA form, the CDR3 reads TGCAGCGTTGATGTCCCTGGGACAGGGTATTTTGGCGGCTACACCTTC. Its protein is CSVDVPGTGYFGGYTF. Supplemented by reference TRBV29-1 and TRBJ1-2, the full variable domain reads SAVISQKPSRDICQRGTSLTIQCQVDSQVTMMFWYRQQPGQSLTLIATANQGSEATYESGFVIDKFPISRPNLTFSTLTVSNMSPEDSSIYLCSVDVPGTGYFGGYTFGSGTRLTVV.

The chain recombines TRBV7-9 with TRBJ2-7, with a tentative D call TRBD2 (7 bases). The CDR3 covers 12 residues. The V gene's germline CDR1 is SEHNR and CDR2 FQNEAQ (reference sequence). Between the trimmed V and J ends, which lost 8 bases and 5 bases, there was a span of 13 bases. The CDR3 DNA follows: TGTGCCAGCTGTAAGGGGGGGGACGAGCAGTACTTC. Translated, it gives CASCKGGDEQYF.

The sample holds one count of this clone. The rearrangement uses TRBV7-9 and TRBJ2-3; maybe TRBD2 (7 bases). The V end was cut by 11 bases, the J end by 2 bases, with 17 bases between. Germline V gene sequence: CDR1 SEHNR, CDR2 FQNEAQ (reference sequence). There are 14 residues in the CDR3. CDR3 sequence: CAADVGGPTDTQYF. The CDR3 DNA sequence: TGTGCCGCAGACGTCGGGGGGCCCACAGATACGCAGTATTTT. The full variable domain, with the rest looked up from reference TRBV7-9 and TRBJ2-3, is DTGVSQNPRHKITKRGQNVTFRCDPISEHNRLYWYRQTLGQGPEFLTYFQNEAQLEKSRLLSDRFSAERPKGSFSTLEIQRTEQGDSAMYLCAADVGGPTDTQYFGPGTRLTVL.